This TCR beta chain is drawn from a study of CD8 T cells in ankylosing spondylitis. Study observations and caveats: Past studies reported some motif variants in reactive arthritis synovial fluid and blood. It appeared that ankylosing spondylitis blood was characterized by a TCR beta motif of under ten highly homologous variants.

V was shortened by 1 base and J by 5 bases, with 11 bases between the two germline ends. The CDR3 is 14 amino acids. The germline CDR1 and CDR2 sequences are MNHEY and SMNVEV (reference sequence). This clonotype was picked up a small number of times. The antigen is not known. Libraries of TCR beta came from quantitative 5'-RACE with molecular barcodes. TCRdb independently ran MiXCR on the 5' RACE reads; one entry per CDR3 protein. The table includes 250,000 to 350,000 distinct CDR3 sequences, around 18% detected once. This sequence was found in a male donor with ankylosing spondylitis or in good health (not recorded which). Sequencing used blood, either unsorted or a sorted T cell fraction (not recorded which). The chain links TRBV27 to TRBJ2-5; no clear D gene. The CDR3 reads CASSLLGSGETQYF. The CDR3 DNA reads TGTGCCAGCAGTTTATTGGGTAGTGGTGAGACCCAGTACTTC.